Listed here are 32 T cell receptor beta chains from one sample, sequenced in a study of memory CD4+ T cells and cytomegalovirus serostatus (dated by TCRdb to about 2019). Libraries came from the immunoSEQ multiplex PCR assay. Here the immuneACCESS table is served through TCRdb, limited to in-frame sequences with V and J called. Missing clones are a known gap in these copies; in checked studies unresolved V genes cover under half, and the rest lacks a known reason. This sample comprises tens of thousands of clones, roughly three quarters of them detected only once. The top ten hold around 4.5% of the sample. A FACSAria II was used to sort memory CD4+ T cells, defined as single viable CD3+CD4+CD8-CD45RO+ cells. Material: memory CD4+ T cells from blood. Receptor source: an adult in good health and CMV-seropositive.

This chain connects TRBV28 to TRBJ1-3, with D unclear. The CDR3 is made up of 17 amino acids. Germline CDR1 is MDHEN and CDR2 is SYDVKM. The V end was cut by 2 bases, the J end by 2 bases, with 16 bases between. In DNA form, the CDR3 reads TGTGCCAGCAGTTTAAATCCCTTACGATCAACTGGAAACACCATATATTTT. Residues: CASSLNPLRSTGNTIYF.

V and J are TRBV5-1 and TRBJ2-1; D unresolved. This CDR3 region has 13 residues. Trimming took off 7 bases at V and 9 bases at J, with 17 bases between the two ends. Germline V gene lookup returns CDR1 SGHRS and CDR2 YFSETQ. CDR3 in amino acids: CASRWNGVGEQFF. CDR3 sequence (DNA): TGCGCCAGCCGCTGGAACGGTGTTGGTGAGCAGTTCTTC.

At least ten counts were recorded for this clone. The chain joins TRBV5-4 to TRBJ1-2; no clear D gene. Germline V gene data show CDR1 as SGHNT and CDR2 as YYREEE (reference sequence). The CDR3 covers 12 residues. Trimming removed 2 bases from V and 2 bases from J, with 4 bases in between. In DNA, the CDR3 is TGTGCCAGCAGCTTTGAGAACTATGGCTACACCTTC. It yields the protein CASSFENYGYTF.

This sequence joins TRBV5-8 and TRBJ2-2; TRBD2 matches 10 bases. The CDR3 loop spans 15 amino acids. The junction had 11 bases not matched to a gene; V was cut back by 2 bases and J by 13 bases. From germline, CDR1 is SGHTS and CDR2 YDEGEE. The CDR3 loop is CASSFRSGRVQRLFF. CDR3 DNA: TGTGCCAGCAGCTTCAGGAGCGGGAGGGTCCAACGGCTGTTTTTT.

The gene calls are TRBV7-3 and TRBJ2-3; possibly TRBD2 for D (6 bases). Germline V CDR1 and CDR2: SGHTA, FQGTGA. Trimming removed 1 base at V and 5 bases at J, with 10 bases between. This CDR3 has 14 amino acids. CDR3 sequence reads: CASSLNLGGDTQYF. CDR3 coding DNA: TGTGCCAGCAGCTTAAACCTCGGGGGAGATACGCAGTATTTT.

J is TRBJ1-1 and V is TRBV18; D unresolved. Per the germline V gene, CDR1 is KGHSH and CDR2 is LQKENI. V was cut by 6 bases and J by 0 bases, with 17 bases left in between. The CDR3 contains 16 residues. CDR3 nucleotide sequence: TGTGCCAGCTCTCCTTATTGGACCTCCATGAACACTGAAGCTTTCTTT. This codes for CASSPYWTSMNTEAFF.

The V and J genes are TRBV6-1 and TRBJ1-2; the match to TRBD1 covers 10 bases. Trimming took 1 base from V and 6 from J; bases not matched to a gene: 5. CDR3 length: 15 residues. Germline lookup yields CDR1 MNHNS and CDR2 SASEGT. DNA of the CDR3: TGTGCCAGCAGTGAAGTGGGGGACAGGGGCGATGGCTACACCTTC. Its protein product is CASSEVGDRGDGYTF.

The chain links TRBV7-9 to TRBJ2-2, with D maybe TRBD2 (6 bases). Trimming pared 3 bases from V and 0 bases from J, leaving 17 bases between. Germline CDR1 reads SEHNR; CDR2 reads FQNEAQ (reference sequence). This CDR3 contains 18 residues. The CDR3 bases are TGTGCCAGCAGCTTTAGGACATTCGGGGGAGCGAACACCGGGGAGCTGTTTTTT. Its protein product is CASSFRTFGGANTGELFF. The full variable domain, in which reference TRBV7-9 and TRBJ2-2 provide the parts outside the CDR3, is DTGVSQNPRHKITKRGQNVTFRCDPISEHNRLYWYRQTLGQGPEFLTYFQNEAQLEKSRLLSDRFSAERPKGSFSTLEIQRTEQGDSAMYLCASSFRTFGGANTGELFFGEGSRLTVL.

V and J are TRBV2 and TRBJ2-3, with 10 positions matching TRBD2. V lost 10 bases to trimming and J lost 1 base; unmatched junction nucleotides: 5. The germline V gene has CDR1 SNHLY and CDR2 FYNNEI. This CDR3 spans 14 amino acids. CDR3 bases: TGTGCCATAACCGGGACTAGCGGCACAGATACGCAGTATTTT. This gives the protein CAITGTSGTDTQYF.

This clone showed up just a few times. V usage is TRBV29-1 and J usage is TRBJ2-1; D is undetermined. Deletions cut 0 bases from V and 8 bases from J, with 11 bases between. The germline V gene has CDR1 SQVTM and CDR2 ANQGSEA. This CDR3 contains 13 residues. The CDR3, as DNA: TGCAGCGTTGAAGAGTTCGGCCTCGATGAGCAGTTCTTC. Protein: CSVEEFGLDEQFF.

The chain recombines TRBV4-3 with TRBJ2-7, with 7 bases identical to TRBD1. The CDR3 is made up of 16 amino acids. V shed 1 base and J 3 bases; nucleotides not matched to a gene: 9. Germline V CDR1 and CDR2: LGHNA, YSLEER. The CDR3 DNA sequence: TGCGCCAGCAGCCAAGGGGCCAGGGGGTTCGGCTACGAGCAGTACTTC. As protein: CASSQGARGFGYEQYF.

CDR3 DNA sequence: TGTGCCAGCAGCTCAGCCGGGGGCACAGATACGCAGTATTTT. It specifies CASSSAGGTDTQYF. The chain employs TRBV7-9 and TRBJ2-3; the D gene is possibly TRBD2 (5 bases). The CDR3 contains 14 residues. Looked up from germline, CDR1 is SEHNR and CDR2 is FQNEAQ (reference sequence). The V and J ends lost 4 bases and 1 base respectively, with 9 bases between them.

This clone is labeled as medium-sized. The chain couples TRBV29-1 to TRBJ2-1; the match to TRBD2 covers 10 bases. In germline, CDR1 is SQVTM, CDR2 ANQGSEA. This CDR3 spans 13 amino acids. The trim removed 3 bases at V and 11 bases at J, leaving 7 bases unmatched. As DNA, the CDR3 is TGCAGCGTTGAGGCGGTAGCGGGAGGTCAGCAGTTCTTC. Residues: CSVEAVAGGQQFF.

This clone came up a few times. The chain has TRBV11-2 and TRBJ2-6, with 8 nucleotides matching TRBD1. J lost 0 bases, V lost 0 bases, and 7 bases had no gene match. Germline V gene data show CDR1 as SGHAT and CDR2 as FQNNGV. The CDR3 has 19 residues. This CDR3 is CASSLDLTGGISGANVLTF. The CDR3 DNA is TGTGCCAGCAGCTTAGATCTAACAGGGGGAATCTCTGGGGCCAACGTCCTGACTTTC.

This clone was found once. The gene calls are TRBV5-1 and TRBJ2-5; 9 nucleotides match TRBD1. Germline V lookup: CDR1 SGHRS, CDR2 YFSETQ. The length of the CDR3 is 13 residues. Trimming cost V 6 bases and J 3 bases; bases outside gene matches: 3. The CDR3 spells CASTRTGEETQYF. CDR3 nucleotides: TGCGCCAGCACCCGGACAGGGGAAGAGACCCAGTACTTC.

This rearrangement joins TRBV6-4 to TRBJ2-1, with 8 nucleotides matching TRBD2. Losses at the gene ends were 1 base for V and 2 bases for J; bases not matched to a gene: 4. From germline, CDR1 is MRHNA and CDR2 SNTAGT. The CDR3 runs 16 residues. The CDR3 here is CASSDLAGTTYNEQFF. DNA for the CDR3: TGTGCCAGCAGTGACTTAGCGGGGACAACCTACAATGAGCAGTTCTTC.

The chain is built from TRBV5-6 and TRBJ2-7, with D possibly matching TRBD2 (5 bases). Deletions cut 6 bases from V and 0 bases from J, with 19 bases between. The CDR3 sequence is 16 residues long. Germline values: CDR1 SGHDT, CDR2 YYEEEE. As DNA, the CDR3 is TGTGCCAGCACCCAGATCTCCGCCGGGATCTCCTACGAGCAGTACTTC. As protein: CASTQISAGISYEQYF.

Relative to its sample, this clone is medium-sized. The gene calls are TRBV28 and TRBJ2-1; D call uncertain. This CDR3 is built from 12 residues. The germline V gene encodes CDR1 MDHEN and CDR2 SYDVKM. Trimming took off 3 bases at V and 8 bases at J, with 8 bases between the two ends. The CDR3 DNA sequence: TGTGCCAGCAGTTTGTGGTGGGATGAGCAGTTCTTC. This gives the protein CASSLWWDEQFF.

CDR3 region: CSAADRGDGYTF. The CDR3, as DNA: TGCAGCGCAGCAGACAGGGGGGATGGCTACACCTTC. This chain uses TRBV29-1 with TRBJ1-2; TRBD1 agrees at 9 bases. CDR3 length: 12 amino acids. Germline V gene sequence: CDR1 SQVTM, CDR2 ANQGSEA. J lost 6 bases, V lost 7 bases, and 6 bases had no gene match.

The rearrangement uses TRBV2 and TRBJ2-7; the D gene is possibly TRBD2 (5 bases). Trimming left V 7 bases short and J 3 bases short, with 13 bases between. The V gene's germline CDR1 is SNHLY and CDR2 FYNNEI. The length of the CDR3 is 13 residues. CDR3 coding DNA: TGTGCCAGCACTTCGGGGTTAAACTACGAGCAGTACTTC. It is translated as CASTSGLNYEQYF.

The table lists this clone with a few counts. CDR3 sequence reads: CASSPGNSNQPQHF. DNA for the CDR3: TGTGCCAGCTCACCGGGCAATAGCAATCAGCCCCAGCATTTT. This chain connects TRBV18 to TRBJ1-5; D not certain. Germline CDR1 reads KGHSH; CDR2 reads LQKENI. CDR3 length: 14 residues. Trimming left V 3 bases short and J 0 bases short, with 6 bases between.

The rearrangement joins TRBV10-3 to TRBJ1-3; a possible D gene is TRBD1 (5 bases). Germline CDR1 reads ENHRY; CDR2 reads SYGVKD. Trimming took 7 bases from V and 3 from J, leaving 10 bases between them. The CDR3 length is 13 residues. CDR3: CAIKTENGNTIYF. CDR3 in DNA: TGTGCCATCAAGACAGAGAATGGAAACACCATATATTTT.

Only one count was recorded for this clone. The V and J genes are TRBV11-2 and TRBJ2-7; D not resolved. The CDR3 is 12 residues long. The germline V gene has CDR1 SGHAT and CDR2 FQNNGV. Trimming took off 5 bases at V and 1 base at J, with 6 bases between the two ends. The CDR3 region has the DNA TGTGCCAGCAGCGACCGGTCCTACGAGCAGTACTTC. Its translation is CASSDRSYEQYF.

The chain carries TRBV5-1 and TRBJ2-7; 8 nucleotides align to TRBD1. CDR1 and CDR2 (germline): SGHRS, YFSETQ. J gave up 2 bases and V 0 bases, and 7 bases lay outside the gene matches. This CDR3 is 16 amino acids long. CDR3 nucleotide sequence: TGCGCCAGCAGCTTGGCCCTAGGGGGACAGGCCTACGAGCAGTACTTC. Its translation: CASSLALGGQAYEQYF.

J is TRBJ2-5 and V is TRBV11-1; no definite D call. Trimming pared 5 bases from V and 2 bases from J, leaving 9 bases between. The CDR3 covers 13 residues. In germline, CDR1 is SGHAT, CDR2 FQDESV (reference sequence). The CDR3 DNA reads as TGTGCCAGCAGCCTCAGATTTCAAGAGACCCAGTACTTC. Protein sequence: CASSLRFQETQYF.

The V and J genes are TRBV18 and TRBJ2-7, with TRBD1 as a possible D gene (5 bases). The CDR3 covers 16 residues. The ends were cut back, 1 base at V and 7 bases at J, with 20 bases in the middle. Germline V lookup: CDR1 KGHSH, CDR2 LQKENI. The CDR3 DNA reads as TGTGCCAGCTCACCACGACAGACCTCGGGTAGGCAAGAGCAGTACTTC. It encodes CASSPRQTSGRQEQYF.

For the CDR3, the DNA is TGCGCCAGCAGCTTGGAGGCTAGCGGGAGGGACGAGCAGTTCTTC. It is translated as CASSLEASGRDEQFF. The gene calls are TRBV5-1 and TRBJ2-1; 12 bases match TRBD2. V lost 0 bases and J lost 10; bases outside the gene matches: 5. The CDR3 runs to 15 residues. CDR1 and CDR2 from the germline V gene are SGHRS and YFSETQ.

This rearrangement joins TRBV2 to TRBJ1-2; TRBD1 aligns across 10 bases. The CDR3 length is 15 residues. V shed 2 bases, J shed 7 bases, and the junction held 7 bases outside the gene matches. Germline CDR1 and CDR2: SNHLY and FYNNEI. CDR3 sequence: CASSEMGTGAAGYTF. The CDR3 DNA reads TGTGCCAGCAGTGAAATGGGGACAGGGGCCGCTGGCTACACCTTC.

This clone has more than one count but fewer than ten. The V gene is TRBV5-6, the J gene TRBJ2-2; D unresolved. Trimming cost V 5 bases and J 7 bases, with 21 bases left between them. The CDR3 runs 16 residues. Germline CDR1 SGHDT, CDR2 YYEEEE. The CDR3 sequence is CASSPALGIGVGELFF. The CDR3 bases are TGTGCCAGCAGTCCCGCCTTAGGGATTGGTGTCGGGGAGCTGTTTTTT.

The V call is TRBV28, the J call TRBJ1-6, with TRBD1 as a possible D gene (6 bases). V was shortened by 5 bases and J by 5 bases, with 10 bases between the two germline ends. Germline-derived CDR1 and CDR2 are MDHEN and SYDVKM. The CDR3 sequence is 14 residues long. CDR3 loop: CASSRGYHNSPLHF. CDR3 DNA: TGTGCCAGCAGTAGGGGGTACCATAATTCACCCCTCCACTTT.

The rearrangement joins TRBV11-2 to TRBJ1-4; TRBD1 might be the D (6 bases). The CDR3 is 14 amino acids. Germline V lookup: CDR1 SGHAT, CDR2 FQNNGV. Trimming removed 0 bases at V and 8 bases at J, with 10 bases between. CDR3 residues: CASSLDRGGEKLFF. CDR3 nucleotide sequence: TGTGCCAGCAGCTTAGACAGGGGTGGAGAAAAACTGTTTTTT.

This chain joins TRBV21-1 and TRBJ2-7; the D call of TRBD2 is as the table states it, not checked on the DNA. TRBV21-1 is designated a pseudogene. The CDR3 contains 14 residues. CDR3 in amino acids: CASSKAVASYEQYF. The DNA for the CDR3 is TGTGCCAGCAGCAAAGCGGTAGCCTCCTACGAGCAGTACTTC.